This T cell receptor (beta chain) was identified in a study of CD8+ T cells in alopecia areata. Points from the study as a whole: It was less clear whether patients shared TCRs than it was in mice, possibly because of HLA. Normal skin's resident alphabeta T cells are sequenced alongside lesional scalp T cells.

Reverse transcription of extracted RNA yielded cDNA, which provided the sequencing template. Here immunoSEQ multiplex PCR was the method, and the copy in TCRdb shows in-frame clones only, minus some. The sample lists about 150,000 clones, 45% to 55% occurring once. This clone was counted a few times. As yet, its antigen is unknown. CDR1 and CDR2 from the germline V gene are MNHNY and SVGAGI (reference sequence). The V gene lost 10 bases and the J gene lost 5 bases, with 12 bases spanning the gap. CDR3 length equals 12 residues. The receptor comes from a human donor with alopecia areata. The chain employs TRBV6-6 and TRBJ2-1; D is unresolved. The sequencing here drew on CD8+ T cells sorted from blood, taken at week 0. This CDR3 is CATSGRNNEQFF. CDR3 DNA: TGTGCCACATCAGGTCGAAACAATGAGCAGTTCTTC.